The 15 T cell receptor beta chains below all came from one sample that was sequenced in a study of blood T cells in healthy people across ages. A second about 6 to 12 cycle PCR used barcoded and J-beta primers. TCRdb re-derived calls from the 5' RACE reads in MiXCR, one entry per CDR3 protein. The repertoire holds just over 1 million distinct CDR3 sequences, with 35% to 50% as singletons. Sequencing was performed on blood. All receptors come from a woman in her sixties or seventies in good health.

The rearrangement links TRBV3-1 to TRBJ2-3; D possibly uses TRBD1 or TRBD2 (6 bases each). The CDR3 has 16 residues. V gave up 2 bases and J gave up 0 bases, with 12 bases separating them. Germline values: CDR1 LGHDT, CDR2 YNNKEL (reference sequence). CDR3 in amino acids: CASSQPGAGSTDTQYF. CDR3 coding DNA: TGTGCCAGCAGCCAACCAGGGGCGGGGAGCACAGATACGCAGTATTTT.

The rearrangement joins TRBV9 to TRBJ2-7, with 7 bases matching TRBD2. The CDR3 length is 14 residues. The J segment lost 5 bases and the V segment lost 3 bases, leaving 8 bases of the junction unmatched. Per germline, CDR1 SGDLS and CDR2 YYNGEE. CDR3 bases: TGTGCCAGCAGCGGCGGCGCGGGAGAGGACGAGCAGTACTTC. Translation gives CASSGGAGEDEQYF.

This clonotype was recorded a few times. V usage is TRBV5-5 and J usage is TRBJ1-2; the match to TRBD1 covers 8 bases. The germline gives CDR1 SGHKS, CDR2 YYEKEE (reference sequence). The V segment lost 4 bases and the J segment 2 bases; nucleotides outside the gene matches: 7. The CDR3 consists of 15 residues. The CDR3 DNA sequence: TGTGCCAGCAGCCCAGGGGGCGCCAGCAACTATGGCTACACCTTC. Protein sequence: CASSPGGASNYGYTF.

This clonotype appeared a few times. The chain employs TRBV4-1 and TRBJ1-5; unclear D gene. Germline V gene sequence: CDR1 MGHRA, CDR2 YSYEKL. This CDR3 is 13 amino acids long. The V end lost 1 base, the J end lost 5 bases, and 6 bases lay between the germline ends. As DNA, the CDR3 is TGCGCCAGCAGCCAAGGATCCTATCAGCCCCAGCATTTT. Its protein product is CASSQGSYQPQHF.

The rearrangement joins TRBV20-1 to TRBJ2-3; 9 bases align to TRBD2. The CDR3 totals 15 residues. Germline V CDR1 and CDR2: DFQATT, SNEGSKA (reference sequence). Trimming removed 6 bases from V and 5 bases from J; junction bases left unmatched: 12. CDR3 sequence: CSATTLAGKGDTQYF. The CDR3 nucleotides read TGCAGTGCCACGACCCTAGCGGGAAAGGGAGATACGCAGTATTTT.

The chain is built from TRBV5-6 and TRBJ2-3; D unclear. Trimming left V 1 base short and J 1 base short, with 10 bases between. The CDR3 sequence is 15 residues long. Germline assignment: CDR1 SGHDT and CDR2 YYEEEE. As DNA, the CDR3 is TGTGCCAGCAGCTTGCATCCTTCGCGCACAGATACGCAGTATTTT. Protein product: CASSLHPSRTDTQYF.

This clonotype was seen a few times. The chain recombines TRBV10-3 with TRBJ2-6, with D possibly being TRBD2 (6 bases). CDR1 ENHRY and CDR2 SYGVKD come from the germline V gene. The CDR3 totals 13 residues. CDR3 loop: CATGSSGANVLTF. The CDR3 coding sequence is TGTGCGACCGGGAGCTCTGGGGCCAACGTCCTGACTTTC.

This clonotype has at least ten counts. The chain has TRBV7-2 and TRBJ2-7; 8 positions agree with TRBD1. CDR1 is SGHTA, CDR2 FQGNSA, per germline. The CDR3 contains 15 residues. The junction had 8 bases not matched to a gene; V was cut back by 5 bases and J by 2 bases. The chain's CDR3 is CASSPGQGPTYEQYF. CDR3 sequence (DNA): TGTGCCAGCAGCCCTGGACAGGGCCCGACCTACGAGCAGTACTTC.

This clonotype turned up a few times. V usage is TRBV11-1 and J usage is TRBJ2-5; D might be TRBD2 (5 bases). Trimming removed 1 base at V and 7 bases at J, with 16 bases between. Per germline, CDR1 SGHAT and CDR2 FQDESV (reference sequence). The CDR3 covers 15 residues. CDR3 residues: CASSLVLSRTGTQYF. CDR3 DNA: TGTGCCAGCAGCTTAGTCCTTAGCAGGACTGGGACCCAGTACTTC. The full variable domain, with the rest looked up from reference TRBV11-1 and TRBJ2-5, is EAEVAQSPRYKITEKSQAVAFWCDPISGHATLYWYRQILGQGPELLVQFQDESVVDDSQLPKDRFSAERLKGVDSTLKIQPAELGDSAMYLCASSLVLSRTGTQYFGPGTRLLVL.

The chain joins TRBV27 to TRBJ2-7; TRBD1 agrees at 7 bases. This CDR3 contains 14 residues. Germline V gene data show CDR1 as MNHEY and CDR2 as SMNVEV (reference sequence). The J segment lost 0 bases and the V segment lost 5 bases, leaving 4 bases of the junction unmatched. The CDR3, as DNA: TGTGCCAGCAGTGTGGGACAGATCTCCTACGAGCAGTACTTC. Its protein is CASSVGQISYEQYF.

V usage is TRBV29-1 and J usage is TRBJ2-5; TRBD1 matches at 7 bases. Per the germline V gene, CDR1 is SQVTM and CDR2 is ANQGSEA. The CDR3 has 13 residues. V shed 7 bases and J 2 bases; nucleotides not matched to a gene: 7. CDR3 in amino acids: CSAGTVIQETQYF. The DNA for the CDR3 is TGCAGCGCAGGGACAGTAATACAAGAGACCCAGTACTTC. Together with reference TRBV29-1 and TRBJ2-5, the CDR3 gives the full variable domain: SAVISQKPSRDICQRGTSLTIQCQVDSQVTMMFWYRQQPGQSLTLIATANQGSEATYESGFVIDKFPISRPNLTFSTLTVSNMSPEDSSIYLCSAGTVIQETQYFGPGTRLLVL.

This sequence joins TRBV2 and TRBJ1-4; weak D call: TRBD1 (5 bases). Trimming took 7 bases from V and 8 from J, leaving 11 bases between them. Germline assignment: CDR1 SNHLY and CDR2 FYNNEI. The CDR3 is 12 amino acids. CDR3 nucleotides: TGTGCCAGCACGCAGGGCAGGGAAAAACTGTTTTTT. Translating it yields CASTQGREKLFF.

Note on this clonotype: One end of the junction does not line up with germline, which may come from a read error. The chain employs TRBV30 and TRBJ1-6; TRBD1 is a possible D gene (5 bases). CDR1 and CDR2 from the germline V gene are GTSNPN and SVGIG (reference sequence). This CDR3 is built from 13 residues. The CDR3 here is CAWSGQKNSPPHF. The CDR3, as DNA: TGTGCCTGGAGTGGACAGAAAAATTCACCCCCCCACTTT.

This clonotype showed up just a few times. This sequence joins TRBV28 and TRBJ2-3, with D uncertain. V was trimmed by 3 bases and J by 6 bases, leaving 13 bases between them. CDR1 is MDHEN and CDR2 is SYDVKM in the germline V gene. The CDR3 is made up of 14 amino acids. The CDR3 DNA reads TGTGCCAGCAGTTTTCTCAGCGAAACGGATACGCAGTATTTT. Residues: CASSFLSETDTQYF.

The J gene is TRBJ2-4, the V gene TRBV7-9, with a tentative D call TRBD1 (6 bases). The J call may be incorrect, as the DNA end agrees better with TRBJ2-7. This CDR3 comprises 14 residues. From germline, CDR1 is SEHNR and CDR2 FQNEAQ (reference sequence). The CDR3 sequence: CASSPNVGAVEQYF. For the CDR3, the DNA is TGTGCCAGCAGCCCTAACGTGGGGGCGGTCGAGCAGTACTTC.